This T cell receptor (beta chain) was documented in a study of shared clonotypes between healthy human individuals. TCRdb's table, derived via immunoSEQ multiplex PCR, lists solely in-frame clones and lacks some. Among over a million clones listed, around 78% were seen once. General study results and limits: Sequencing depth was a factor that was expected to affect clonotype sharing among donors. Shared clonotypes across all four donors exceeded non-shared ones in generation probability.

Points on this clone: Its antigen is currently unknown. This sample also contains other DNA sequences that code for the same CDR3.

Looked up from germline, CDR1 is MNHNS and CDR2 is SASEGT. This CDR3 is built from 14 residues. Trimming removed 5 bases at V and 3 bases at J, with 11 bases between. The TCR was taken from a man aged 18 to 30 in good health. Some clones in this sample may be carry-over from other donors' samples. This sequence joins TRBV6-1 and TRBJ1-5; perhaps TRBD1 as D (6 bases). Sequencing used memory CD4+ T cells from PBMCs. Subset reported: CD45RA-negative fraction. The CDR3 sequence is CASSPTGYNQPQHF. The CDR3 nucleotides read TGTGCCAGCAGTCCTACAGGGTACAATCAGCCCCAGCATTTT.